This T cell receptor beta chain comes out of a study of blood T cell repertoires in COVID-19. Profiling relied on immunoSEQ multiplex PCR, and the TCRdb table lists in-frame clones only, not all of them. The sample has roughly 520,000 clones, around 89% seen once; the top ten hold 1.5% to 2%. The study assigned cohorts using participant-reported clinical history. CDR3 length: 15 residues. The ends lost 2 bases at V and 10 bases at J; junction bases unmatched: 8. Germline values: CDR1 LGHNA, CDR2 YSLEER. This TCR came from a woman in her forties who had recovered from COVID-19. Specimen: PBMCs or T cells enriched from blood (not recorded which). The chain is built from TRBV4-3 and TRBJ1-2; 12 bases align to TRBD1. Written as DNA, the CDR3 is TGCGCCAGCAGCCAAACGGGGACAGGGGGCGCGTTCTACACCTTC. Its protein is CASSQTGTGGAFYTF.